One and the same sample provided the 27 T cell receptor beta chains below, sequenced in a study of response to subunit inactivated influenza vaccine. TCRdb independently ran MiXCR on the RT-PCR reads; one entry per CDR3 protein. The sample yields about 700,000 distinct CDR3 sequences, about 15% seen once. Material: PBMCs from blood, obtained 14 days before vaccination. The origin of the receptors is a middle-aged man who received an inactivated influenza vaccine.

J is TRBJ2-1 and V is TRBV20-1, with D unclear. The V gene's germline CDR1 is DFQATT and CDR2 SNEGSKA (reference sequence). The CDR3 spans 11 residues. V lost 1 base and J 10 bases, leaving 8 bases between the germline ends. The CDR3 spells CSARVSLEQFF. In DNA, the CDR3 is TGCAGTGCTAGAGTTTCGCTGGAGCAGTTCTTC.

This clonotype was observed a few times. The J gene is TRBJ2-5, the V gene TRBV18; 11 nucleotides match TRBD2. CDR3 length equals 19 residues. Trimming cost V 6 bases and J 5 bases; bases outside gene matches: 20. Per germline, CDR1 KGHSH and CDR2 LQKENI. As DNA, the CDR3 is TGTGCCAGCTCCCCCCCGGGACAGACGACTAGCGGGACGCCGGAGACCCAGTACTTC. Protein product: CASSPPGQTTSGTPETQYF. Supplemented by reference TRBV18 and TRBJ2-5, the full variable domain reads NAGVMQNPRHLVRRRGQEARLRCSPMKGHSHVYWYRQLPEEGLKFMVYLQKENIIDESGMPKERFSAEFPKEGPSILRIQQVVRGDSAAYFCASSPPGQTTSGTPETQYFGPGTRLLVL.

The table lists this clonotype with a few counts. The gene calls are TRBV28 and TRBJ1-4; D not resolved. The CDR3 has 14 amino acids. Germline loops: CDR1 MDHEN, CDR2 SYDVKM. V was clipped by 5 bases and J by 4 bases, with 11 bases between them. CDR3 DNA sequence: TGTGCCAGCAGTCTCTCGGGTCGTAATGAAAAACTGTTTTTT. Amino acids: CASSLSGRNEKLFF.

In its sample, this clonotype was seen a few times. The chain employs TRBV6-2 or TRBV6-3 and TRBJ2-6, with D perhaps matching TRBD1 (6 bases). There are 18 residues in the CDR3. Germline-derived CDR1 and CDR2 are MNHEY and SVGEGT. V lost 0 bases and J 5 bases, leaving 17 bases between the germline ends. CDR3: CASSYSRMTGHRANVLTF. CDR3 DNA: TGTGCCAGCAGTTACTCCCGAATGACAGGCCATCGGGCCAACGTCCTGACTTTC.

The chain links TRBV5-1 to TRBJ2-7, with TRBD1 matching over 9 bases. V lost 4 bases, J lost 2 bases, and 10 bases stayed unmatched. Germline V gene data show CDR1 as SGHRS and CDR2 as YFSETQ. CDR3 length equals 16 residues. The CDR3 nucleotides are TGCGCCAGCAGCGGGGGACGGGGGACAGGGACCTACGAGCAGTACTTC. Translated: CASSGGRGTGTYEQYF.

This clonotype showed up many times. CDR3: CASSYLAGGPGSYNEQFF. CDR3 coding DNA: TGTGCCAGCAGTTACCTTGCGGGAGGCCCGGGGTCCTACAATGAGCAGTTCTTC. The chain links TRBV6-2 or TRBV6-3 to TRBJ2-1, with TRBD2 matching over 8 bases. CDR3 length equals 18 residues. J was trimmed by 1 base and V by 2 bases; bases with no gene match: 10. Germline V gives CDR1 MNHEY, CDR2 SVGEGT.

This chain joins TRBV28 and TRBJ2-1; 7 bases map to TRBD2. The germline V gene encodes CDR1 MDHEN and CDR2 SYDVKM. The CDR3 contains 15 residues. The junction had 8 bases not matched to a gene; V was cut back by 7 bases and J by 2 bases. CDR3 DNA sequence: TGTGCCAGCAAGGTCGGGGGGATTCCCTACAATGAGCAGTTCTTC. Its translation: CASKVGGIPYNEQFF.

The rearrangement links TRBV5-1 to TRBJ1-1; D unresolved. V was clipped by 4 bases and J by 5 bases, with 12 bases between them. Germline CDR1 SGHRS, CDR2 YFSETQ. CDR3 length: 13 residues. The CDR3: CASSGVGVTEAFF. CDR3 DNA: TGCGCCAGCAGCGGAGTAGGCGTGACTGAAGCTTTCTTT.

This clonotype appeared a few times. The chain recombines TRBV29-1 with TRBJ2-3; 7 bases agree with TRBD2. V dropped 6 bases and J dropped 2; count of bases not matched to a gene: 8. The CDR3 totals 14 residues. The V gene's germline CDR1 is SQVTM and CDR2 ANQGSEA. CDR3 DNA sequence: TGCAGCGTCTGGGGGGGGACGGTCACAGATACGCAGTATTTT. Amino acids: CSVWGGTVTDTQYF.

The chain is built from TRBV20-1 and TRBJ1-1; D remains unclear. Germline V gene data show CDR1 as DFQATT and CDR2 as SNEGSKA (reference sequence). V lost 4 bases to trimming and J lost 1 base, with 13 bases between them. The CDR3 has 14 residues. CDR3 sequence (DNA): TGCAGTGCTAAAGGTGGACGGAGGAACACTGAAGCTTTCTTT. Translated: CSAKGGRRNTEAFF.

The chain couples TRBV12-3 or TRBV12-4 to TRBJ1-6; 9 bases match TRBD1. Germline trimming cut 6 bases from V and 8 bases from J; bases unmatched to any gene: 2. The CDR3 loop spans 13 amino acids. The CDR3 DNA follows: TGTGCCAGCAGGGACAGGGGTCATTCACCCCTCCACTTT. Translation: CASRDRGHSPLHF.

The gene calls are TRBV7-3 and TRBJ1-2; 10 bases map to TRBD1. Trimming took 5 bases from V and 7 from J; bases not matched to a gene: 10. This CDR3 spans 15 amino acids. Germline lookup yields CDR1 SGHTA and CDR2 FQGTGA. Written as DNA, the CDR3 is TGTGCCAGCAGCCCATCCCGGGACAGGGGTTTTGGCTACACCTTC. Protein: CASSPSRDRGFGYTF.

Of note for this clonotype: It may be a read error: a sequence one base away is much more abundant. The chain uses TRBV12-3 or TRBV12-4 and TRBJ2-7; 7 bases map to TRBD1. The CDR3 is made up of 14 amino acids. CDR3 protein: CVSRPTGQAYEQYF. CDR3 in DNA: TGTGTCAGCAGACCCACCGGACAGGCCTACGAGCAGTACTTC.

The J gene is TRBJ2-5, the V gene TRBV9; 7 bases fit TRBD2. This CDR3 comprises 14 residues. Germline V lookup: CDR1 SGDLS, CDR2 YYNGEE. Trimming cost V 5 bases and J 5 bases; bases outside gene matches: 9. The CDR3 DNA follows: TGTGCCAGCAGTGAAACGACGGGGGGTGAGACCCAGTACTTC. Its protein product is CASSETTGGETQYF. Looking up the rest from reference TRBV9 and TRBJ2-5 gives the full variable domain: DSGVTQTPKHLITATGQRVTLRCSPRSGDLSVYWYQQSLDQGLQFLIQYYNGEERAKGNILERFSAQQFPDLHSELNLSSLELGDSALYFCASSETTGGETQYFGPGTRLLVL.

This chain connects TRBV7-8 to TRBJ1-5, with TRBD1 matching over 9 bases. The CDR3 is 16 amino acids. V lost 2 bases to trimming and J lost 4 bases; unmatched junction nucleotides: 6. Germline CDR1 reads SGHVS; CDR2 reads FQNEAQ. The CDR3 DNA reads TGTGCCAGCAGCTTAAAATCCGGGACAGGGAATCAGCCCCAGCATTTT. This sequence encodes CASSLKSGTGNQPQHF.

This chain joins TRBV12-3 or TRBV12-4 and TRBJ2-3, with 10 bases matching TRBD2. This CDR3 has 14 residues. Trimming at V came to 6 bases and at J to 6 bases, leaving 6 bases not matched to a gene. The CDR3 nucleotides are TGTGCCAGCAGCATAGCGGGGGGATTGGATACGCAGTATTTT. This sequence encodes CASSIAGGLDTQYF.

The chain joins TRBV6-2 or TRBV6-3 to TRBJ2-1; TRBD2 matches at 9 bases. CDR1 is MNHEY, CDR2 SVGEGT, per germline. The CDR3 has 16 residues. Trimming at V came to 0 bases and at J to 4 bases, leaving 4 bases not matched to a gene. CDR3 DNA sequence: TGTGCCAGCAGTTACTCGGCGGGAGGGGTTTACAATGAGCAGTTCTTC. It encodes CASSYSAGGVYNEQFF.

The rearrangement uses TRBV10-3 and TRBJ2-7; no firm D call. The CDR3 is made up of 12 amino acids. Trimming pared 2 bases from V and 6 bases from J, leaving 8 bases between. Germline-derived CDR1 and CDR2 are ENHRY and SYGVKD. CDR3 nucleotides: TGTGCCATCAGTGAGCCCCTAGGCGAGCAGTACTTC. Translating gives CAISEPLGEQYF.

This chain uses TRBV3-1 with TRBJ1-2; D possibly corresponds to TRBD1 (5 bases). Looked up from germline, CDR1 is LGHDT and CDR2 is YNNKEL (reference sequence). Trimming cost V 4 bases and J 4 bases, with 16 bases left between them. The CDR3 runs to 15 residues. The CDR3 spells CASSRSPGRGYGYTF. The CDR3 nucleotides are TGTGCCAGCAGCCGCTCGCCAGGGCGCGGCTATGGCTACACCTTC. The whole variable domain, filled in from reference TRBV3-1 and TRBJ1-2, reads DTAVSQTPKYLVTQMGNDKSIKCEQNLGHDTMYWYKQDSKKFLKIMFSYNNKELIINETVPNRFSPKSPDKAHLNLHINSLELGDSAVYFCASSRSPGRGYGYTFGSGTRLTVV.

The chain is built from TRBV6-4 and TRBJ2-3, with D possibly matching TRBD2 (6 bases). With 10 bases removed from V and 4 bases from J, the gap between germline ends came to 24 bases. The CDR3 runs 16 residues. Germline CDR1 and CDR2: MRHNA and SNTAGT. The CDR3 DNA reads TGTGCCACCCTACATCCAGCCGGGACTCTGCCAGATACGCAGTATTTT. It is translated as CATLHPAGTLPDTQYF.

This clonotype has a count of ten or more. The chain recombines TRBV5-1 with TRBJ2-4; 10 bases line up with TRBD2. CDR3 length: 17 residues. V trimming: 4 bases; J trimming: 0 bases; junction bases outside the gene matches: 7. The germline V gene has CDR1 SGHRS and CDR2 YFSETQ. The CDR3 protein is CASSPLAGGLAKNIQYF. CDR3 nucleotide sequence: TGCGCCAGCAGCCCCTTAGCGGGGGGCTTAGCCAAAAACATTCAGTACTTC.

This clonotype was detected only a few times. This chain links TRBV20-1 with TRBJ2-1; 10 bases are a match to TRBD2. Germline V gene data show CDR1 as DFQATT and CDR2 as SNEGSKA (reference sequence). This CDR3 is 15 amino acids long. Unmatched junction bases numbered 11, after V lost 4 bases and J lost 8 bases. The CDR3 loop reads CSATGTSEPKYEQFF. Written as DNA, the CDR3 is TGCAGTGCTACCGGGACTAGCGAACCCAAGTATGAGCAGTTCTTC.

This clonotype was counted only a few times. The V call is TRBV14, the J call TRBJ2-7, with D possibly being TRBD1 (5 bases). This CDR3 is 15 amino acids long. V dropped 1 base and J dropped 6 bases, with 16 bases sitting between them. Germline assignment: CDR1 SGHDN and CDR2 FVKESK. DNA of the CDR3: TGTGCCAGCAGCCAAGTCCGGTGGGGCAGGGTCGAGCAGTACTTC. Amino acids: CASSQVRWGRVEQYF.

This clonotype turned up a few times. The chain uses TRBV10-3 and TRBJ2-3; D unresolved. Germline-derived CDR1 and CDR2 are ENHRY and SYGVKD. The V end lost 8 bases, the J end lost 2 bases, and 11 bases lay between the germline ends. CDR3 length: 13 residues. In nucleotides, the CDR3 is TGTGCCATCCAAGGGATCTACACAGATACGCAGTATTTT. It specifies CAIQGIYTDTQYF.

This clonotype was recorded at least ten times. The chain uses TRBV6-5 and TRBJ1-4; D gene uncertain. The V and J ends lost 4 bases and 5 bases respectively, with 14 bases between them. The germline gives CDR1 MNHEY, CDR2 SVGAGI. The CDR3 has 15 residues. CDR3 region: CASSSSGSSNEKLFF. The DNA of the CDR3 is TGTGCCAGCAGTTCCTCCGGATCCTCGAATGAAAAACTGTTTTTT.

The CDR3 region has the DNA TGTGCCAGCAGCGTAGTCGAGGGAACGCAGTATTTT. This sequence encodes CASSVVEGTQYF. J is TRBJ2-3 and V is TRBV9; possibly TRBD2 for D (5 bases). Trimming took 0 bases from V and 9 from J, leaving 8 bases between them. CDR3 length: 12 residues. Germline assignment: CDR1 SGDLS and CDR2 YYNGEE.

The chain links TRBV5-1 to TRBJ2-2; 8 bases line up with TRBD1. This CDR3 comprises 17 residues. Trimming took 5 bases from V and 0 from J; bases not matched to a gene: 9. CDR1 SGHRS and CDR2 YFSETQ come from the germline V gene. CDR3 nucleotide sequence: TGCGCCAGCAGGTCGGACAGGGCTAGCGCGAACACCGGGGAGCTGTTTTTT. Translated: CASRSDRASANTGELFF.